This T cell receptor beta chain appears in the sequencing data of a study of blood T cell dynamics during melanoma immunotherapy. Time point here: pre-treatment baseline. Profiled with immunoSEQ multiplex PCR; TCRdb holds only in-frame clones, not every one. The sample consists of 7,000 or so clones, roughly 80% of them appearing once. The CDR3 is made up of 14 amino acids. From germline, CDR1 is MDHEN and CDR2 SYDVKM. The ends were cut back, 2 bases at V and 0 bases at J, with 8 bases in the middle. The source was blood, collected from a patient treated with checkpoint blockade. The source is a human donor with melanoma. V and J are TRBV28 and TRBJ2-7; D may be TRBD2 (6 bases). CDR3 nucleotides: TGTGCCAGCAGTTTAAGCGGGTACTCCTACGAGCAGTACTTC. This encodes CASSLSGYSYEQYF.